These T cell receptor beta chains were read from a single sample in a study of T cell responses to AZD1222 COVID-19 vaccine. The protocol was immunoSEQ multiplex PCR, while the TCRdb copy is restricted to in-frame clones and leaves out a portion. Here the sample spans about 140,000 clones, 90% to 95% being singletons. The starting material was peripheral blood, obtained on day 0 of AZD1222 vaccination. The receptors come from an adult in good health. The CDR3 runs from the conserved cysteine through the conserved F or W. The D gene is left open where the match is weak. Not all rows give a size; the values are once, few, many and, for expanded clones, a class.

J gene,V gene,D gene,clone size,CDR3 DNA,CDR3 protein
TRBJ1-6,TRBV21-1,.,.,TGTGCCAGCAACCCTTTACAGGGCAATTCACCCCTCCACTTT,CASNPLQGNSPLHF
TRBJ1-1,TRBV7-2,.,.,TGTGCCAGCAGACTGGTAGGCATGCTGGGGGACACTGAAGCTTTCTTT,CASRLVGMLGDTEAFF
TRBJ1-6,TRBV19,.,.,TGTGCCAGTAGACTTTTGTTGGGGTTCAGCTCCTATAATTCACCCCTCCACTTT,CASRLLLGFSSYNSPLHF
TRBJ1-6,TRBV14,.,.,TGTGCCAGCAGCCAAGAGGCCAGATATTCACCCCTCCACTTT,CASSQEARYSPLHF
TRBJ2-3,TRBV6-4,TRBD2,.,TGTGCCAGCAGTGAACTAGCGGGGGGAATGGATACGCAGTATTTT,CASSELAGGMDTQYF
TRBJ2-7,TRBV12-3/TRBV12-4,.,.,TGTGCCAGCAGTTTTCCCCGGATGGGTACGAAGTACTTC,CASSFPRMGTKYF
TRBJ1-4,TRBV5-1,TRBD1,.,TGCGCCAGCAGCCTAGACAGGGAAGCTGAAAAACTGTTTTTT,CASSLDREAEKLFF
TRBJ2-7,TRBV18,TRBD1,once,TGTGCCAGCTCGTCCACAACAGGGGGCGACGAGCAGTACTTC,CASSSTTGGDEQYF
TRBJ1-2,TRBV10-1,.,.,TGCGCCAGCAGCCGAACTCCTGGGATTTGCGGCTACACCTTC,CASSRTPGICGYTF
TRBJ2-3,TRBV7-2,.,.,TGTGCCAGCAGCACCCAACCTAGTAGCACAGATACGCAGTATTTT,CASSTQPSSTDTQYF
TRBJ1-2,TRBV12-5,.,.,TGTGCTAGTGGTTTGCGGGGCCTAACGGGTGGCTACACCTTC,CASGLRGLTGGYTF
TRBJ1-1,TRBV7-9,.,.,TGTGCCAGCAGCTTAGCCGTAGGGCCTGACTCTGGGGACACTGAAGCTTTCTTT,CASSLAVGPDSGDTEAFF
TRBJ1-2,TRBV6-5,TRBD1,.,TGTGCCAGCAGGGGACAGGGGGGCTATGGCTACACCTTC,CASRGQGGYGYTF
TRBJ1-1,TRBV11-1,TRBD1,.,TGTGCCAGCAGCTTTTCAGGGGGAATCACTGAAGCTTTCTTT,CASSFSGGITEAFF
TRBJ1-5,TRBV18,.,once,TGTGCCAGCTCACCGGGAGAGAACAATCAGCCCCAGCATTTT,CASSPGENNQPQHF
TRBJ1-1,TRBV5-4,.,.,TGTGCCAGCAGTTCATCGCCGGTCGAATGGACTGAAGCTTTCTTT,CASSSSPVEWTEAFF
TRBJ1-2,TRBV25-1,.,.,TGTGCCAGCAGTGAACCGGGGGGTGGTGGCTACACCTTC,CASSEPGGGGYTF
TRBJ1-3,TRBV6-5,.,.,TGTGCCAGCAGAGACAGGCCCTCTGGAAACACCATATATTTT,CASRDRPSGNTIYF
TRBJ1-6,TRBV7-2,.,.,TGTGCCAGCACCCCAGGACAGTTTAATTCACCCCTCCACTTT,CASTPGQFNSPLHF
TRBJ2-1,TRBV7-2,TRBD2,.,TGTGCCAGCAGCTTAGCACTAGCGAGTTACAATGAGCAGTTCTTC,CASSLALASYNEQFF